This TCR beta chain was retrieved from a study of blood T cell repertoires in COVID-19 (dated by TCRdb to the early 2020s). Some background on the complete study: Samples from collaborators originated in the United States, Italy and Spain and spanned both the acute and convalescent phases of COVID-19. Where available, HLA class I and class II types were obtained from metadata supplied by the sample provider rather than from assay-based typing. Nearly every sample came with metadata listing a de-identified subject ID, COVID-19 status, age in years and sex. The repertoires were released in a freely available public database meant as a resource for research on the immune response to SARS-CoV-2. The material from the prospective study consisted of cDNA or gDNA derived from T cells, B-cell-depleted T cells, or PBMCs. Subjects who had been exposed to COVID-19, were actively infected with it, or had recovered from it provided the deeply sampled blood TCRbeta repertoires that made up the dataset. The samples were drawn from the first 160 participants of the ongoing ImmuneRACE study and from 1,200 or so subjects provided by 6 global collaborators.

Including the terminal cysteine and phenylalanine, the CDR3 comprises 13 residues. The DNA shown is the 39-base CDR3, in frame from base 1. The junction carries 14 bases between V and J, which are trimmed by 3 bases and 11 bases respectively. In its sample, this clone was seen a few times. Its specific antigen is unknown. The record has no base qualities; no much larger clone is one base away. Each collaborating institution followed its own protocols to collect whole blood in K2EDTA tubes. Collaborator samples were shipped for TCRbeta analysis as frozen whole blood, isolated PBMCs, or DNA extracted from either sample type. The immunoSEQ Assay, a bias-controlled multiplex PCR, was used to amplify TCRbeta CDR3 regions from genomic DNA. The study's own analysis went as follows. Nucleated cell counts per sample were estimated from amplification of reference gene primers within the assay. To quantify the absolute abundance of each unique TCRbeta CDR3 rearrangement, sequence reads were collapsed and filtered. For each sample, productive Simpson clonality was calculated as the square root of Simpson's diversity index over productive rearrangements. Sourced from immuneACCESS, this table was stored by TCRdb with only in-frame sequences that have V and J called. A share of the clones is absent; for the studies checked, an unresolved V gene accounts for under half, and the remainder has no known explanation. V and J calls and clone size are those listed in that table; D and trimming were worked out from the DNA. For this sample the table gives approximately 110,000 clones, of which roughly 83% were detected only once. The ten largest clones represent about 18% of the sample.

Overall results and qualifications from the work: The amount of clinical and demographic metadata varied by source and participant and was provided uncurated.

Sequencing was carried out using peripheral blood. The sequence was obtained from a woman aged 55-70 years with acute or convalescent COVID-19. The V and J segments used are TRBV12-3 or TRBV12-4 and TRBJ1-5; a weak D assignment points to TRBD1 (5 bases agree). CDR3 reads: CASSFAAGGAQHF. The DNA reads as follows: TGTGCCAGCAGTTTTGCGGCCGGAGGGGCCCAGCATTTT.